A selection of T cell receptor beta chains follows, all from one sample in a study of blood T cell repertoires in COVID-19. Sequencing was performed with immunoSEQ multiplex PCR; in TCRdb, only in-frame clones are kept and a portion is missing. Of about 250,000 clones listed, around nine tenths are singletons. The sample was peripheral blood. These receptors came from a woman between 55 and 75 years old who had recovered from COVID-19. Each CDR3 is given with its conserved first and last residue. A D gene is named only where the DNA matches it firmly. Some rows mark clone size as missing; the rest say once, few, many or name a class of expanded clone.

v_call: TRBV28
j_call: TRBJ1-5
clone_size: .
d_call: TRBD1
cdr3_aa: CASSTGQAGDQPQHF
cdr3_nt: TGTGCCAGCAGCACGGGACAGGCGGGTGATCAGCCCCAGCATTTT

v_call: TRBV27
j_call: TRBJ2-3
clone_size: many
d_call: .
cdr3_aa: CASSDRSGLDTQYF
cdr3_nt: TGTGCCAGCAGCGACCGATCGGGTTTAGATACGCAGTATTTT

v_call: TRBV19
j_call: TRBJ1-6
clone_size: .
d_call: TRBD1
cdr3_aa: CASSLTGASSYNSPLHF
cdr3_nt: TGTGCCAGTAGCCTAACAGGGGCGAGCTCCTATAATTCACCCCTCCACTTT

v_call: TRBV6-5
j_call: TRBJ2-7
clone_size: .
d_call: TRBD2
cdr3_aa: CASSSPKAGGSEQYF
cdr3_nt: TGTGCCAGCAGTTCCCCCAAAGCGGGGGGCAGTGAGCAGTACTTC

v_call: TRBV29-1
j_call: TRBJ2-7
clone_size: .
d_call: TRBD2
cdr3_aa: CSVARLAGPGLVQYF
cdr3_nt: TGCAGCGTTGCGCGACTAGCGGGCCCCGGCTTAGTGCAGTACTTC

v_call: TRBV6-6
j_call: TRBJ2-5
clone_size: few
d_call: TRBD1
cdr3_aa: CASEQGRETQYF
cdr3_nt: TGTGCCAGCGAACAGGGGCGAGAGACCCAGTACTTC

v_call: TRBV12-3/TRBV12-4
j_call: TRBJ1-2
clone_size: .
d_call: .
cdr3_aa: CASRNRVSYTF
cdr3_nt: TGTGCCAGCAGGAACAGGGTGAGCTACACCTTC

v_call: TRBV5-6
j_call: TRBJ1-1
clone_size: .
d_call: .
cdr3_aa: CASSFDRMGTEAFF
cdr3_nt: TGTGCCAGCAGCTTCGACAGAATGGGGACTGAAGCTTTCTTT

v_call: TRBV3-1/TRBV3-2
j_call: TRBJ2-7
clone_size: .
d_call: .
cdr3_aa: CASSQEGRLSYEQYF
cdr3_nt: TGTGCCAGCAGCCAAGAGGGCAGGCTGTCCTACGAGCAGTACTTC

v_call: TRBV5-1
j_call: TRBJ1-5
clone_size: .
d_call: TRBD1
cdr3_aa: CASSLTGQGAGNQPQHF
cdr3_nt: TGCGCCAGCAGCTTAACGGGACAGGGGGCAGGAAATCAGCCCCAGCATTTT

v_call: TRBV27
j_call: TRBJ1-4
clone_size: few
d_call: .
cdr3_aa: CASRHHSTGVVGEKLFF
cdr3_nt: TGTGCCAGCAGGCACCATAGCACAGGAGTCGTGGGCGAAAAACTGTTTTTT

v_call: TRBV2
j_call: TRBJ1-5
clone_size: .
d_call: .
cdr3_aa: CASSADGNQPQHF
cdr3_nt: TGTGCCAGCAGTGCCGACGGGAATCAGCCCCAGCATTTT

v_call: TRBV5-4
j_call: TRBJ1-1
clone_size: .
d_call: .
cdr3_aa: CASSREAATSDTEAFF
cdr3_nt: TGTGCCAGCAGCCGGGAGGCGGCGACGTCGGACACTGAAGCTTTCTTT

v_call: TRBV4-3
j_call: TRBJ2-7
clone_size: .
d_call: .
cdr3_aa: CASSQDTSSSVQYF
cdr3_nt: TGCGCCAGCAGCCAAGACACCTCATCTTCAGTTCAGTACTTC

v_call: TRBV10-3
j_call: TRBJ2-7
clone_size: .
d_call: TRBD1
cdr3_aa: CAIRGTGTHEQYF
cdr3_nt: TGTGCCATCAGAGGGACAGGGACCCACGAGCAGTACTTC

v_call: TRBV6-2/TRBV6-3
j_call: TRBJ1-2
clone_size: .
d_call: .
cdr3_aa: CASSYGQSRVSGYTF
cdr3_nt: TGTGCCAGCAGTTATGGACAGTCGAGGGTTTCTGGCTACACCTTC

v_call: TRBV2
j_call: TRBJ2-2
clone_size: .
d_call: TRBD1
cdr3_aa: CASRAGTGNTGELFF
cdr3_nt: TGTGCCAGCAGAGCCGGGACAGGGAACACCGGGGAGCTGTTTTTT

v_call: TRBV4-2
j_call: TRBJ2-5
clone_size: .
d_call: .
cdr3_aa: CASSQVGGQETQYF
cdr3_nt: TGTGCCAGCAGCCAAGTCGGAGGGCAAGAGACCCAGTACTTC

v_call: TRBV18
j_call: TRBJ2-2
clone_size: few
d_call: TRBD2
cdr3_aa: CASSPRTSGGLLVTGELFF
cdr3_nt: TGTGCCAGCTCACCCCGAACTAGCGGGGGACTCTTAGTCACCGGGGAGCTGTTTTTT

v_call: TRBV7-3
j_call: TRBJ2-6
clone_size: .
d_call: TRBD2
cdr3_aa: CASSPQGLAGVLDSGANVLTF
cdr3_nt: TGTGCCAGCAGCCCGCAGGGACTAGCGGGGGTTCTGGACTCAGGGGCCAACGTCCTGACTTTC

v_call: TRBV7-2
j_call: TRBJ1-5
clone_size: .
d_call: .
cdr3_aa: CASSSLYSSNQPQHF
cdr3_nt: TGTGCCAGCAGCTCCCTATACAGTAGCAATCAGCCCCAGCATTTT

v_call: TRBV28
j_call: TRBJ2-3
clone_size: .
d_call: TRBD2
cdr3_aa: CASSYTSGGHLRTDTQYF
cdr3_nt: TGTGCCAGCAGCTATACTAGCGGGGGCCACCTCCGCACAGATACGCAGTATTTT

v_call: TRBV11-1
j_call: TRBJ1-6
clone_size: .
d_call: TRBD1
cdr3_aa: CASSFERQGNSPLHF
cdr3_nt: TGTGCCAGCAGCTTCGAAAGACAGGGGAATTCACCCCTCCACTTT

v_call: TRBV5-1
j_call: TRBJ2-7
clone_size: once
d_call: TRBD1
cdr3_aa: CASSLGTGDFYEQYF
cdr3_nt: TGCGCCAGCAGCTTGGGGACAGGCGACTTCTACGAGCAGTACTTC

v_call: TRBV2
j_call: TRBJ2-5
clone_size: .
d_call: TRBD2
cdr3_aa: CASSDPRGGGETQYF
cdr3_nt: TGTGCCAGCAGTGATCCCCGGGGCGGGGGGGAGACCCAGTACTTC

v_call: TRBV27
j_call: TRBJ2-3
clone_size: .
d_call: .
cdr3_aa: CASSLSPWSGDTQYF
cdr3_nt: TGTGCCAGCAGTTTATCCCCTTGGAGTGGGGATACGCAGTATTTT

v_call: TRBV19
j_call: TRBJ1-6
clone_size: .
d_call: TRBD1
cdr3_aa: CASSKGQNNSPLHF
cdr3_nt: TGTGCCAGTAGTAAGGGACAGAATAATTCACCCCTCCACTTT

v_call: TRBV10-3
j_call: TRBJ2-1
clone_size: .
d_call: TRBD2
cdr3_aa: CAISDYPGLGVDEQFF
cdr3_nt: TGTGCCATCAGTGACTACCCGGGACTAGGGGTTGATGAGCAGTTCTTC

v_call: TRBV10-3
j_call: TRBJ2-3
clone_size: .
d_call: TRBD2
cdr3_aa: CAISEYLERGGDTDTQYF
cdr3_nt: TGTGCCATCAGTGAATACTTGGAGCGGGGGGGGGACACAGATACGCAGTATTTT

v_call: TRBV9
j_call: TRBJ2-5
clone_size: .
d_call: TRBD1
cdr3_aa: CASSVFWGQGQETQYF
cdr3_nt: TGTGCCAGCAGCGTTTTTTGGGGACAGGGGCAAGAGACCCAGTACTTC

v_call: TRBV5-8
j_call: TRBJ2-5
clone_size: .
d_call: TRBD1
cdr3_aa: CASSGDRGRTETQYF
cdr3_nt: TGTGCCAGCAGCGGGGACAGGGGGCGTACGGAGACCCAGTACTTC

v_call: TRBV21-1
j_call: TRBJ1-6
clone_size: once
d_call: .
cdr3_aa: CASSKVEARLRSPLHF
cdr3_nt: TGTGCCAGCAGCAAAGTGGAGGCACGGTTAAGGTCACCCCTCCACTTT

v_call: TRBV28
j_call: TRBJ1-2
clone_size: .
d_call: TRBD1
cdr3_aa: CASSLPGTSGQNYGYTF
cdr3_nt: TGTGCCAGCAGTTTACCCGGGACATCGGGACAGAACTATGGCTACACCTTC

v_call: TRBV4-2
j_call: TRBJ2-1
clone_size: .
d_call: .
cdr3_aa: CASSQELVHSNEQFF
cdr3_nt: TGTGCCAGCAGCCAAGAACTGGTCCACAGCAATGAGCAGTTCTTC

v_call: TRBV12-3/TRBV12-4
j_call: TRBJ2-5
clone_size: .
d_call: .
cdr3_aa: CASSQTRETQYF
cdr3_nt: TGTGCCAGCAGTCAGACACGGGAGACCCAGTACTTC

v_call: TRBV5-1
j_call: TRBJ2-1
clone_size: .
d_call: TRBD1
cdr3_aa: CASSLKRDRFKNEQFF
cdr3_nt: TGCGCCAGCAGCCTTAAACGGGACAGGTTTAAGAATGAGCAGTTCTTC

v_call: TRBV27
j_call: TRBJ1-4
clone_size: .
d_call: .
cdr3_aa: CASSTPQGRGEKLFF
cdr3_nt: TGTGCCAGCAGTACTCCACAGGGCCGAGGGGAAAAACTGTTTTTT